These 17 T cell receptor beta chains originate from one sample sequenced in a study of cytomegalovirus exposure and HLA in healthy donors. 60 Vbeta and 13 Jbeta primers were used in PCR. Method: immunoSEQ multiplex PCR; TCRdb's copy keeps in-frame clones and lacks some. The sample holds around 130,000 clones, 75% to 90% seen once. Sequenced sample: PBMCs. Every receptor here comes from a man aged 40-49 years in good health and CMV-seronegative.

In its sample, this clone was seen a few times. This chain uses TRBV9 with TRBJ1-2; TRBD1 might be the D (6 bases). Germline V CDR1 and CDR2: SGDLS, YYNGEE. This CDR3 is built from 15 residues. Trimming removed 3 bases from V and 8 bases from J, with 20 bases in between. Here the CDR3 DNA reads TGTGCCAGCAGCGAGGGCCTCGGGGGGGGCGACGGCTACACCTTC. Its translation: CASSEGLGGGDGYTF.

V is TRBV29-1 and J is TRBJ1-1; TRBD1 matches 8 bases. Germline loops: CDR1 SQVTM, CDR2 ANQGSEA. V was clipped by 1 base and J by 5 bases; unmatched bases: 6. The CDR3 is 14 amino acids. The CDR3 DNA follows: TGCAGCGTTGAAGCCAGGGGGCGCAGTACTGAAGCTTTCTTT. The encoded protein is CSVEARGRSTEAFF.

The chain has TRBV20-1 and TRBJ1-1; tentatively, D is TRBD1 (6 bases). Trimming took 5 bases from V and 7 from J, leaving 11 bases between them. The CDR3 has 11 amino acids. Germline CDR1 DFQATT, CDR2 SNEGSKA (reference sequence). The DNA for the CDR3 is TGCAGTGCTCCACAGGGTGGTGAAGCTTTCTTT. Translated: CSAPQGGEAFF.

CDR3: CAWSVPGQGRDLVQETQYF. The CDR3 nucleotides read TGTGCCTGGAGTGTTCCTGGACAGGGGAGGGACCTGGTTCAAGAGACCCAGTACTTC. The chain carries TRBV30 and TRBJ2-5; TRBD1 aligns across 9 bases. Germline CDR1 and CDR2: GTSNPN and SVGIG (reference sequence). V was clipped by 0 bases and J by 2 bases; unmatched bases: 16. This CDR3 comprises 19 residues.

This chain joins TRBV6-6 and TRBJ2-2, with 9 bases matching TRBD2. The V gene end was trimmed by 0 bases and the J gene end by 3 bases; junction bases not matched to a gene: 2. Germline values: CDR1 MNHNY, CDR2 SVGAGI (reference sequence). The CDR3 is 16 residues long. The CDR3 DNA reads TGTGCCAGCAGTTACTCGACTAGCGGCCACACCGGGGAGCTGTTTTTT. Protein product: CASSYSTSGHTGELFF.

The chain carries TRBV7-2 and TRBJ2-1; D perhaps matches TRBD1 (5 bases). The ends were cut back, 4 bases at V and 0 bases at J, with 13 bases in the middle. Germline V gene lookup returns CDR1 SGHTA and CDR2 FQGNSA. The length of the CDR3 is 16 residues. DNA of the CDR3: TGTGCCAGCAGCTCCTTTAGTGGGGCCTCCTACAATGAGCAGTTCTTC. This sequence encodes CASSSFSGASYNEQFF.

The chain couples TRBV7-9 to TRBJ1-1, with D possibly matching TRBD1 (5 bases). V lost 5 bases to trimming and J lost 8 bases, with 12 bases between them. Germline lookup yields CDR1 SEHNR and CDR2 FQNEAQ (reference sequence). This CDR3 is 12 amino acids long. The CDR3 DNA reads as TGTGCCAGCAGCAGGATGACAGAAGAAGCTTTCTTT. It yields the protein CASSRMTEEAFF.

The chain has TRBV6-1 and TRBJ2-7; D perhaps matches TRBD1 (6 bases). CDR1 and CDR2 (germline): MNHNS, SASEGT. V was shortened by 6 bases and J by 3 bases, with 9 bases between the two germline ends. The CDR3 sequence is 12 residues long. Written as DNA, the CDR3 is TGTGCCAGCAGGAAGGACAGCTACGAGCAGTACTTC. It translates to CASRKDSYEQYF.

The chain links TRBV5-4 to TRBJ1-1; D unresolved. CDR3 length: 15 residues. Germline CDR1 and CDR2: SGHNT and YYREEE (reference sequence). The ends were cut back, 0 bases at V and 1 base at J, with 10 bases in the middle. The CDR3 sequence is CASSLGQVRNTEAFF. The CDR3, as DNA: TGTGCCAGCAGCTTGGGGCAGGTCCGGAACACTGAAGCTTTCTTT.

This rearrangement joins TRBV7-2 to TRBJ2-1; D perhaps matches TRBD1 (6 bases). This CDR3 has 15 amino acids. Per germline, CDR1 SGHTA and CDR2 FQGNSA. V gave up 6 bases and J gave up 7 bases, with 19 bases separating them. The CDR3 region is CASRYPGAGGNEQFF. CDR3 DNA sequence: TGTGCCAGCAGGTACCCAGGGGCTGGGGGAAATGAGCAGTTCTTC.

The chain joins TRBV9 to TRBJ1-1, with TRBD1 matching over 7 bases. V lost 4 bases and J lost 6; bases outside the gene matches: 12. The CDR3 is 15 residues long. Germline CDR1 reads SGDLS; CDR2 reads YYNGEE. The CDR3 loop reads CASSLRAGGESEAFF. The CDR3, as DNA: TGTGCCAGCAGCCTCCGGGCAGGGGGTGAGTCTGAAGCTTTCTTT.

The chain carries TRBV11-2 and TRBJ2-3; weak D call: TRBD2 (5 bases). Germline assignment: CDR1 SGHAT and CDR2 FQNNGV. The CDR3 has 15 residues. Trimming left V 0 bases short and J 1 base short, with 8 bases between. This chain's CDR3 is CASSLDSRGTDTQYF. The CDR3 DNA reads TGTGCCAGCAGCTTAGATTCGCGGGGCACAGATACGCAGTATTTT. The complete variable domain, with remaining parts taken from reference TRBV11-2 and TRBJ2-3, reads EAGVAQSPRYKIIEKRQSVAFWCNPISGHATLYWYQQILGQGPKLLIQFQNNGVVDDSQLPKDRFSAERLKGVDSTLKIQPAKLEDSAVYLCASSLDSRGTDTQYFGPGTRLTVL.

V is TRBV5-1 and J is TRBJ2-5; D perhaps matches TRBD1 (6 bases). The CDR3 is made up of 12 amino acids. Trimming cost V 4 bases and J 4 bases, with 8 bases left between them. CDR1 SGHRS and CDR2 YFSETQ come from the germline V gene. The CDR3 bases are TGCGCCAGCAGCCGGACAGCAGAGACCCAGTACTTC. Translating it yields CASSRTAETQYF.

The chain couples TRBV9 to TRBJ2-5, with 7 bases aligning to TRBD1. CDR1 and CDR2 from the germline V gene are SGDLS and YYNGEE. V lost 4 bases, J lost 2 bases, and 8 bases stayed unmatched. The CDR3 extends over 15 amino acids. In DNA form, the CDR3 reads TGTGCCAGCAGCAGAGGGGGCAGGGGACAAGAGACCCAGTACTTC. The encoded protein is CASSRGGRGQETQYF.

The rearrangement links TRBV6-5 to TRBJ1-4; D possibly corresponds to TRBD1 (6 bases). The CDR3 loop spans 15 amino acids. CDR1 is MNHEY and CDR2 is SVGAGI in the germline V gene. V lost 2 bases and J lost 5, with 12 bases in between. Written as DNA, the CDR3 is TGTGCCAGCAGTTACAGTGGGACACTAAATGAAAAACTGTTTTTT. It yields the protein CASSYSGTLNEKLFF.

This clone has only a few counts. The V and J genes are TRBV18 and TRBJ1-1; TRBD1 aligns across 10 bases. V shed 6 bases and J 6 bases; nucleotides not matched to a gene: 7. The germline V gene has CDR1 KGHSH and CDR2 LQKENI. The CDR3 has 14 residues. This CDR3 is CASSPGQGIAEAFF. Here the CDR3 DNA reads TGTGCCAGCTCGCCGGGACAGGGGATCGCTGAAGCTTTCTTT.

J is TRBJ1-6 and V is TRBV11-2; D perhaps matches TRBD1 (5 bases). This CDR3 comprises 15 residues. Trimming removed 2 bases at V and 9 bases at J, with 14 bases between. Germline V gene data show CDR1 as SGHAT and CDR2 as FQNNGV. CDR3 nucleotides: TGTGCCAGCAGCTTATATTCAGGGTCCGGTTCACCCCTCCACTTT. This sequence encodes CASSLYSGSGSPLHF.